This TCR beta chain was sequenced in a study of blood T cell repertoires in COVID-19. Germline V gene lookup returns CDR1 SGHNT and CDR2 YYREEE (reference sequence). The CDR3 loop spans 13 amino acids. The germline V and J ends were trimmed by 3 bases and 7 bases, with 10 bases remaining between them. Produced via immunoSEQ multiplex PCR; TCRdb's table is partial and in-frame only. The repertoire holds some 96,000 clones, about 77% seen once, with around an eighth in the top ten. The clonotype originates from a woman aged 65 to 85 with acute or convalescent COVID-19. Material for sequencing was peripheral blood. The chain carries TRBV5-4 and TRBJ1-4; D is unresolved. The CDR3 bases are TGTGCCAGCAGCTCGGTCCCGGGTGAAAAACTGTTTTTT. As protein: CASSSVPGEKLFF.